Given below is one TCR beta chain in context. This CDR3 has 13 residues. CDR1 MNHNY and CDR2 SVGAGI come from the germline V gene (reference sequence). The V end was cut by 6 bases, the J end by 1 base, with 9 bases between. The data were taken from a study of blood T cell repertoires in COVID-19. Overall study: Italy, Spain and the United States were the sources of the convalescent and acute COVID-19 samples. PBMCs, B-cell-depleted T cells, or T cells were the source of the cDNA or gDNA that made up the material.

Per the original methods: For nucleated cells, counts were estimated from reference gene primer amplification. Repertoires were generated with immunoSEQ multiplex PCR, while TCRdb's copy carries only in-frame clones and drops some. The V and J calls and clone size are taken from that table; D and trimming were inferred from the DNA. The sample contains hundreds of thousands of clones, 70% to 85% of which appear only once. Sequencing was carried out using peripheral blood. This TCR derives from a woman aged 80 or older with acute or convalescent COVID-19. The V call is TRBV6-6, the J call TRBJ1-2; TRBD1 is a possible D gene (6 bases). CDR3 bases: TGTGCCAGCAGCGGACAGTTTAACTATGGCTACACCTTC. As protein: CASSGQFNYGYTF.